The rows below give T cell receptor beta chains drawn from one sample of a study of T-cell reconstitution after alpha-beta-depleted transplantation in children. TCRdb independently ran MiXCR on the PCR reads; one entry per CDR3 protein. Of a few hundred thousand distinct CDR3 sequences listed, 10% to 15% are singletons. Sequenced here: PBMCs, sampled from the stem cell graft. All receptors come from a human donor who donated a stem cell graft to a child with Fanconi anemia. The CDR3 runs from the conserved cysteine through the conserved F or W. The order of the fields is J gene, V gene, D gene, CDR3 protein. D genes are given only for firm matches.

J gene: TRBJ2-7
V gene: TRBV5-1
D gene: NA
CDR3 protein: CASRSGQSGSYEQYF

J gene: TRBJ1-1
V gene: TRBV12-2
D gene: NA
CDR3 protein: CASRLSEVGQANEAFF

J gene: TRBJ2-5
V gene: TRBV10-3
D gene: NA
CDR3 protein: CAISGGETQYF

J gene: TRBJ2-1
V gene: TRBV7-8
D gene: TRBD2
CDR3 protein: CASSPREGLMNEQFF

J gene: TRBJ2-7
V gene: TRBV2
D gene: TRBD1
CDR3 protein: CASSLFGQDYEQYF

J gene: TRBJ2-1
V gene: TRBV6-5
D gene: TRBD2
CDR3 protein: CASSNLGAGGGNEQFF

J gene: TRBJ1-6
V gene: TRBV6-5
D gene: NA
CDR3 protein: CASRSGANSPLHF

J gene: TRBJ1-4
V gene: TRBV20-1
D gene: NA
CDR3 protein: CSARDLLGEGGAHNEKLFF

J gene: TRBJ1-1
V gene: TRBV7-2
D gene: TRBD1
CDR3 protein: CASSLAPQGANTEAFF

J gene: TRBJ1-1
V gene: TRBV5-1
D gene: NA
CDR3 protein: CASSRENPDREAFF

J gene: TRBJ1-2
V gene: TRBV29-1
D gene: NA
CDR3 protein: CSAAGGRGYGYTF

J gene: TRBJ2-6
V gene: TRBV12-3/TRBV12-4
D gene: NA
CDR3 protein: CASSSGFAGANVLTF

J gene: TRBJ1-3
V gene: TRBV20-1
D gene: TRBD1
CDR3 protein: CSARVQGAYTIYF

J gene: TRBJ1-4
V gene: TRBV6-5
D gene: TRBD1
CDR3 protein: CASSLGQGGRKLIF

J gene: TRBJ1-4
V gene: TRBV11-2
D gene: NA
CDR3 protein: CASSLGVLETNEKLFF

J gene: TRBJ1-1
V gene: TRBV7-9
D gene: NA
CDR3 protein: CASSHQQGKNTEAFF

J gene: TRBJ2-2
V gene: TRBV28
D gene: NA
CDR3 protein: CASNWRTGELFF

J gene: TRBJ2-7
V gene: TRBV7-2
D gene: NA
CDR3 protein: CASSLSTQGYEQYF

J gene: TRBJ2-1
V gene: TRBV3-1
D gene: TRBD1
CDR3 protein: CASSPLGQGVHNEQFF

J gene: TRBJ1-3
V gene: TRBV6-1
D gene: NA
CDR3 protein: CASSEGVGRGNTIYF

J gene: TRBJ2-4
V gene: TRBV7-2
D gene: NA
CDR3 protein: CASSLSRQNIQYF

J gene: TRBJ1-1
V gene: TRBV11-2
D gene: NA
CDR3 protein: CASSFIWDTEAFF

J gene: TRBJ1-2
V gene: TRBV25-1
D gene: NA
CDR3 protein: CASSGQGLIYGYTF

J gene: TRBJ2-5
V gene: TRBV6-2/TRBV6-3
D gene: NA
CDR3 protein: CASSYIGDQYF

J gene: TRBJ1-2
V gene: TRBV4-3
D gene: NA
CDR3 protein: CASSQDRVTGWSANYGYTF

J gene: TRBJ1-1
V gene: TRBV6-2/TRBV6-3
D gene: NA
CDR3 protein: CASTRLQGTEAFF

J gene: TRBJ1-2
V gene: TRBV7-2
D gene: TRBD1
CDR3 protein: CASSLLNRGQVYGYTF

J gene: TRBJ2-3
V gene: TRBV5-5
D gene: TRBD1
CDR3 protein: CASTVQGQVTDTQYF

J gene: TRBJ2-1
V gene: TRBV12-5
D gene: TRBD2
CDR3 protein: CASGFSGGPGEQFF

J gene: TRBJ2-1
V gene: TRBV5-6
D gene: NA
CDR3 protein: CASSPGRLSSYNEQFF

J gene: TRBJ2-4
V gene: TRBV5-1
D gene: NA
CDR3 protein: CASSLPSKNIQYF

J gene: TRBJ1-3
V gene: TRBV12-3/TRBV12-4
D gene: NA
CDR3 protein: CASGARSTGNTIYF

J gene: TRBJ1-2
V gene: TRBV4-3
D gene: NA
CDR3 protein: CASSQVSTANYGYTF

J gene: TRBJ2-3
V gene: TRBV5-1
D gene: TRBD2
CDR3 protein: CASSPGVLAGATGDTQYF

J gene: TRBJ1-4
V gene: TRBV30
D gene: NA
CDR3 protein: CAWRLGNHDGEKLFF

J gene: TRBJ2-1
V gene: TRBV29-1
D gene: NA
CDR3 protein: CSVTPTLAYNEQFF

J gene: TRBJ2-7
V gene: TRBV6-2/TRBV6-3
D gene: NA
CDR3 protein: CASSYPRGTSEQYF

J gene: TRBJ2-2
V gene: TRBV7-3
D gene: NA
CDR3 protein: CASSLDGGRRELFF

J gene: TRBJ2-1
V gene: TRBV7-9
D gene: TRBD1
CDR3 protein: CASSSNDRDLIIEQFF

J gene: TRBJ2-2
V gene: TRBV4-3
D gene: NA
CDR3 protein: CASSQEAIPGELFF

J gene: TRBJ2-1
V gene: TRBV20-1
D gene: TRBD2
CDR3 protein: CSASRLAGGPVNEQFF

J gene: TRBJ1-5
V gene: TRBV20-1
D gene: NA
CDR3 protein: CSASDGGNQPQHF

J gene: TRBJ2-3
V gene: TRBV4-1
D gene: NA
CDR3 protein: CASSQDRTQSTDTQYF

J gene: TRBJ2-1
V gene: TRBV20-1
D gene: NA
CDR3 protein: CSARPDQRVYNEQFF

J gene: TRBJ2-3
V gene: TRBV5-1
D gene: NA
CDR3 protein: CASSLAPSTDTQYF

J gene: TRBJ2-5
V gene: TRBV7-2
D gene: TRBD2
CDR3 protein: CASSWRLAQNHQETQYF

J gene: TRBJ1-1
V gene: TRBV20-1
D gene: NA
CDR3 protein: CSASTDRAEAFF

J gene: TRBJ2-1
V gene: TRBV4-2
D gene: NA
CDR3 protein: CASSQDTGATYNEQFF

J gene: TRBJ1-5
V gene: TRBV15
D gene: NA
CDR3 protein: CATSRDRDQPQHF

J gene: TRBJ2-1
V gene: TRBV7-9
D gene: NA
CDR3 protein: CASSFKNEQFF